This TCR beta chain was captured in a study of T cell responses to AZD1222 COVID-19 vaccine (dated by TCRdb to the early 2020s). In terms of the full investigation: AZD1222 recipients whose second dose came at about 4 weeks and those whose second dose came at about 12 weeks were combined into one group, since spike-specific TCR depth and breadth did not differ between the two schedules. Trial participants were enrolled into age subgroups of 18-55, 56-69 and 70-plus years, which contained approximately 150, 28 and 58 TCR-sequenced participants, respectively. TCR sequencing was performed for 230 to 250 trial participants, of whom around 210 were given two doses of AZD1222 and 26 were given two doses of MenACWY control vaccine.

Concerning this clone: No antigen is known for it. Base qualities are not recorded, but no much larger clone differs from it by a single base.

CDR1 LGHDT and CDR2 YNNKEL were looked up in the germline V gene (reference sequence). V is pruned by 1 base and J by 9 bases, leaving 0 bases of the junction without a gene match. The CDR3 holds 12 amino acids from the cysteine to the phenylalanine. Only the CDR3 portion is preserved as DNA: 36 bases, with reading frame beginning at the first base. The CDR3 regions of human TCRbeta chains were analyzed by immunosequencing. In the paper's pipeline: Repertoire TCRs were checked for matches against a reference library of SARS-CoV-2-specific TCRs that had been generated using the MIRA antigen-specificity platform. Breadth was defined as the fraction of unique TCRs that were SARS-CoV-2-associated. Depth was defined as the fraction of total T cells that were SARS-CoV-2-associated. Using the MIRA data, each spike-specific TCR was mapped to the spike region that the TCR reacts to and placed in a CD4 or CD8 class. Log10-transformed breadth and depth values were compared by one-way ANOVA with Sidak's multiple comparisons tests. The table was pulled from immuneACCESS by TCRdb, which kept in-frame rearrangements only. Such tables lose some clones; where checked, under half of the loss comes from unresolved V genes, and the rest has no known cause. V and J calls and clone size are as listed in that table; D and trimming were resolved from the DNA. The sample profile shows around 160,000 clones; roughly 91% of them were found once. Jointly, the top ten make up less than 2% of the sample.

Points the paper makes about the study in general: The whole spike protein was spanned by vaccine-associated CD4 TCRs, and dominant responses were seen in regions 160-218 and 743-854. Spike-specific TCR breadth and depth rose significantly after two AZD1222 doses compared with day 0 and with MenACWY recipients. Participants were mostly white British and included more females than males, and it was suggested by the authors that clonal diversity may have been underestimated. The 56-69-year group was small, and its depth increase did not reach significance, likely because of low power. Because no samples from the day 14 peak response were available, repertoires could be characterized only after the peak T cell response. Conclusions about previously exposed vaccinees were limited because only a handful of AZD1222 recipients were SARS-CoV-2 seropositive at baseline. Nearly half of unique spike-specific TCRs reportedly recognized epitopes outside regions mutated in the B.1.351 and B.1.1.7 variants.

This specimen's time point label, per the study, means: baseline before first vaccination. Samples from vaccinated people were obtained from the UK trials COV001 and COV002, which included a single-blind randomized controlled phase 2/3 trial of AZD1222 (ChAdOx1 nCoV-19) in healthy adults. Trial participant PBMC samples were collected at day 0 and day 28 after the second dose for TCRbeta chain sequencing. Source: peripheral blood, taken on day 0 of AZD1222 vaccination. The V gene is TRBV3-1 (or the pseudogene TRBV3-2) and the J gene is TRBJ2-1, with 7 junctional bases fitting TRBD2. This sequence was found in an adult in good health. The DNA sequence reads TGTGCCAGCAGCCAAGGCGGGAGTGAGCAGTTCTTC. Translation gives CASSQGGSEQFF.